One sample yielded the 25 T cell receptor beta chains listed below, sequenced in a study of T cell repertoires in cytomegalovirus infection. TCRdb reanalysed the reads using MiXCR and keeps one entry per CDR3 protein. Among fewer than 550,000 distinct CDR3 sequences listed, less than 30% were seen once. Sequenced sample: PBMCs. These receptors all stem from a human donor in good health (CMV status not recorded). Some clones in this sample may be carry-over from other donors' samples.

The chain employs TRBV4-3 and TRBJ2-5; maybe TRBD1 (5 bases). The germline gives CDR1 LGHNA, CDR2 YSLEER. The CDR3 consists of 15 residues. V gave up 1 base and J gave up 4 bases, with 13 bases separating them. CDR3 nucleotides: TGCGCCAGCAGCCAAGCTCAGGGCTCGGGAGAGACCCAGTACTTC. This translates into CASSQAQGSGETQYF.

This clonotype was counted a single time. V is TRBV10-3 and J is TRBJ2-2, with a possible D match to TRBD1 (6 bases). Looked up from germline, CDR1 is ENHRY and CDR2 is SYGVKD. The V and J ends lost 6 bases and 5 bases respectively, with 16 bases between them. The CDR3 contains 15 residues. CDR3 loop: CAISYTFDRTGELFF. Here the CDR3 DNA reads TGTGCCATCAGCTATACTTTTGACAGGACCGGGGAGCTGTTTTTT.

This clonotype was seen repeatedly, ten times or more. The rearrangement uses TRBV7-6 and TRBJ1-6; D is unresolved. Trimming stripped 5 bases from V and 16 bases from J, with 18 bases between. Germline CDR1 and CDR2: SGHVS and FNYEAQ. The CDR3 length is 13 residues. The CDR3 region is CASSDEVKHPLHF. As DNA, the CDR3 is TGTGCCAGCAGCGACGAGGTGAAGCACCCGCTCCACTTT.

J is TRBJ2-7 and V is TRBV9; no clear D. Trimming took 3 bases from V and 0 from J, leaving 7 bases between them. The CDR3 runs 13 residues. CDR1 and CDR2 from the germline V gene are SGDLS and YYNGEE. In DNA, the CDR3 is TGTGCCAGCAGCGCACCAAGCTCCTACGAGCAGTACTTC. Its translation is CASSAPSSYEQYF.

CDR3 in DNA: TGTGCCAGCAGGCCGGCGGACTATAGGCAAGAGACCCAGTACTTC. Residues: CASRPADYRQETQYF. This rearrangement joins TRBV27 to TRBJ2-5; weak D call: TRBD2 (6 bases). The CDR3 runs to 15 residues. Germline V gene data show CDR1 as MNHEY and CDR2 as SMNVEV (reference sequence). Trimming removed 6 bases at V and 2 bases at J, with 16 bases between.

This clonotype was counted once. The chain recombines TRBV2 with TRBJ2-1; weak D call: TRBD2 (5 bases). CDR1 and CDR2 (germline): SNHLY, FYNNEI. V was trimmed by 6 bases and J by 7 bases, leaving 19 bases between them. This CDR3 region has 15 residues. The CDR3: CASSLPGLKANEQFF. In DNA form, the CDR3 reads TGTGCCAGCAGCCTCCCCGGACTTAAAGCGAATGAGCAGTTCTTC. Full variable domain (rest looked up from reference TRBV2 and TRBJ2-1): EPEVTQTPSHQVTQMGQEVILRCVPISNHLYFYWYRQILGQKVEFLVSFYNNEISEKSEIFDDQFSVERPDGSNFTLKIRSTKLEDSAMYFCASSLPGLKANEQFFGPGTRLTVL.

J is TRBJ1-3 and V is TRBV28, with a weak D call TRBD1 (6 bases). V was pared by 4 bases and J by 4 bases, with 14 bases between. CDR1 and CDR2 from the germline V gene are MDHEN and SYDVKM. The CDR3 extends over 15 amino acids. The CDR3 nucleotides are TGTGCCAGCAGTTCTTTTCAGGGGACAGGAAACACCATATATTTT. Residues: CASSSFQGTGNTIYF.

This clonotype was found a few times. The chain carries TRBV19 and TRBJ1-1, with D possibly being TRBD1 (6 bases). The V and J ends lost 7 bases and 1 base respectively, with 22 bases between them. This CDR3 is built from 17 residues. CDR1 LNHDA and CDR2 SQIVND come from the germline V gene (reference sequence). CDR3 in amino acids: CASTHFQPGHTNTEAFF. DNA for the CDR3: TGTGCCAGTACCCATTTTCAACCGGGACATACGAACACTGAAGCTTTCTTT.

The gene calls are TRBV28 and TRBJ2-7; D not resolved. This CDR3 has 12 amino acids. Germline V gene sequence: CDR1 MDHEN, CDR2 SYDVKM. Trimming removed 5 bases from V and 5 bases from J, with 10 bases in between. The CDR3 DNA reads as TGTGCCAGCAGTCCCCTCCCCAACGAGCAGTACTTC. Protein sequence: CASSPLPNEQYF. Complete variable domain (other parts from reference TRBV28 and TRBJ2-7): DVKVTQSSRYLVKRTGEKVFLECVQDMDHENMFWYRQDPGLGLRLIYFSYDVKMKEKGDIPEGYSVSREKKERFSLILESASTNQTSMYLCASSPLPNEQYFGPGTRLTVT.

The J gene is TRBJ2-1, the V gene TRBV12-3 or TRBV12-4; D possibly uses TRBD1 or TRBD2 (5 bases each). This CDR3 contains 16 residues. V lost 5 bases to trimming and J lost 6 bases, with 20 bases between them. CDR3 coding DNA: TGTGCCAGCAGTCTCGGACGGAGAAGGGACGTCAATGAGCAGTTCTTC. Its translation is CASSLGRRRDVNEQFF.

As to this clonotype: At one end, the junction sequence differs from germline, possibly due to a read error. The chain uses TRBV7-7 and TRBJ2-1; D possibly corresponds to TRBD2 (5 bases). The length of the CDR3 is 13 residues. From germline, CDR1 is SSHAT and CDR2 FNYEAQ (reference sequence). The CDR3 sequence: CASSLHPGNEQFF. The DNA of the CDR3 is TGTGCTAGCAGCTTACATCCGGGGAATGAGCAGTTCTTC.

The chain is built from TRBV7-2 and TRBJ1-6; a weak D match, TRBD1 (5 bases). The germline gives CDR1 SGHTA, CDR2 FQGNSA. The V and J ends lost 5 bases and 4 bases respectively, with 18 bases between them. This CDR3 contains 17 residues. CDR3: CASSPGATDNYNSPLHF. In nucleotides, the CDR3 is TGTGCCAGCAGCCCTGGAGCGACAGATAATTATAATTCACCCCTCCACTTT.

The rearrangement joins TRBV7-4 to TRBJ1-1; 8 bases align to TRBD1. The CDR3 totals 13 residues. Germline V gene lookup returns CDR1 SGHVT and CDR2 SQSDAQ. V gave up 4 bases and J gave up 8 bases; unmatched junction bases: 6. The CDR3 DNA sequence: TGTGCCAGCAGCTCCTGGGGACAGGTGGAAGCTTTCTTT. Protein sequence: CASSSWGQVEAFF.

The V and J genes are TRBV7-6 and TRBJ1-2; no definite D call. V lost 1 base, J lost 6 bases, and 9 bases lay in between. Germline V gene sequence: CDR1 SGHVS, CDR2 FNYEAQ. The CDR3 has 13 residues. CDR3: CASSLGGKDGYTF. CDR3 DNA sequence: TGTGCCAGCAGCTTAGGTGGAAAGGATGGCTACACCTTC.

The CDR3 loop reads CASRRRTDTDTQYF. In DNA, the CDR3 is TGTGCCAGCCGCCGACGAACCGACACAGATACGCAGTATTTT. This chain connects TRBV6-5 to TRBJ2-3; D ambiguous. The CDR3 loop spans 14 amino acids. Germline CDR1 reads MNHEY; CDR2 reads SVGAGI. Trimming shortened V by 8 bases and J by 2 bases, and 14 bases separated the two germline ends.

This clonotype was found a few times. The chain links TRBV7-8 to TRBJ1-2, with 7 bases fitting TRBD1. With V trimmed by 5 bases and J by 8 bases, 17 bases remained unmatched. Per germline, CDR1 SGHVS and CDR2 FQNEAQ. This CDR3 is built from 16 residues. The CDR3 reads CASSPQTAQGGSGYTF. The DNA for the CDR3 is TGTGCCAGCAGCCCCCAAACCGCCCAGGGGGGATCCGGCTACACCTTC.

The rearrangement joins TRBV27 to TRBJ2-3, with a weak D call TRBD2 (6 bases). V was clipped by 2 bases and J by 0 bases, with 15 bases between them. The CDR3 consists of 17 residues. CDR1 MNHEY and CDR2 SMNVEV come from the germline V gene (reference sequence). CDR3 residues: CASSLILGGISTDTQYF. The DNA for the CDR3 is TGTGCCAGCAGTTTAATTCTAGGCGGGATAAGCACAGATACGCAGTATTTT.

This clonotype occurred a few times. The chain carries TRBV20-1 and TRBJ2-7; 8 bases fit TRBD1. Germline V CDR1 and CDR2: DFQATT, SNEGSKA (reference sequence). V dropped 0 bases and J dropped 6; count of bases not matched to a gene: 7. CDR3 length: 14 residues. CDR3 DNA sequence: TGCAGTGCTAGAGATCCCAGGGGGCCGGCCGAGCAGTACTTC. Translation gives CSARDPRGPAEQYF.

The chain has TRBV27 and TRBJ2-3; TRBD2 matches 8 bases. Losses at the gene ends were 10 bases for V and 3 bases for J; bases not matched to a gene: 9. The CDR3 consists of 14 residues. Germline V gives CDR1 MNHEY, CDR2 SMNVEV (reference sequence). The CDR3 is CANNREGRTDTQYF. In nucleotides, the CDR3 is TGTGCCAACAATCGGGAGGGGAGGACAGATACGCAGTATTTT.

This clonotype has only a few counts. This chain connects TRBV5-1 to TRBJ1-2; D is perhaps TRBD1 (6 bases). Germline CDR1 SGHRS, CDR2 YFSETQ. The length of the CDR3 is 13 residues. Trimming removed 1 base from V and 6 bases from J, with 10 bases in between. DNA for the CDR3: TGCGCCAGCAGCTTGAACAGGGTGGATGGCTACACCTTC. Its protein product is CASSLNRVDGYTF.

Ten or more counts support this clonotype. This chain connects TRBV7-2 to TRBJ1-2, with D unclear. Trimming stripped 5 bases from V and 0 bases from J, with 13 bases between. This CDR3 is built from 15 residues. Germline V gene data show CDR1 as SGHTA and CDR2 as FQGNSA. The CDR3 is CASSAARFANYGYTF. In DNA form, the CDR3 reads TGTGCCAGCAGCGCGGCCCGATTTGCTAACTATGGCTACACCTTC.

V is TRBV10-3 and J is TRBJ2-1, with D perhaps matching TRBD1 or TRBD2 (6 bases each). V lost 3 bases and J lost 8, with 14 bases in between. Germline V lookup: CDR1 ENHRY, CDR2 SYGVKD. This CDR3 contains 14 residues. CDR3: CAISERGPIDEQFF. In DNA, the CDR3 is TGTGCCATCAGTGAACGGGGGCCAATCGATGAGCAGTTCTTC.

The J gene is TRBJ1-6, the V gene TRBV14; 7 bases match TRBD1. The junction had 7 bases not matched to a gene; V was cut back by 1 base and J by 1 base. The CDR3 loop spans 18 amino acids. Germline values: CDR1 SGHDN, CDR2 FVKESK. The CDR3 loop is CASSQGARGWSYNSPLHF. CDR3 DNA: TGTGCCAGCAGCCAAGGGGCCAGGGGGTGGTCCTATAATTCACCCCTCCACTTT.

The CDR3: CSDHDSYTEAFF. The CDR3 DNA sequence: TGCAGCGACCATGACAGTTACACTGAAGCTTTCTTT. This chain connects TRBV29-1 to TRBJ1-1; tentative D call: TRBD1 (5 bases). The V end was cut by 7 bases, the J end by 3 bases, with 12 bases between. CDR3 length: 12 residues. Germline V lookup: CDR1 SQVTM, CDR2 ANQGSEA.

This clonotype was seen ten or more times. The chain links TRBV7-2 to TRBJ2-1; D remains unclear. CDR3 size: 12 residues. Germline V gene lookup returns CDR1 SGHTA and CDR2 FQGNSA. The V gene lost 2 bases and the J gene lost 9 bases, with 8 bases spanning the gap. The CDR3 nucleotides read TGTGCCAGCAGCTTAAGTTGGCGTGAGCAGTTCTTC. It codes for CASSLSWREQFF.